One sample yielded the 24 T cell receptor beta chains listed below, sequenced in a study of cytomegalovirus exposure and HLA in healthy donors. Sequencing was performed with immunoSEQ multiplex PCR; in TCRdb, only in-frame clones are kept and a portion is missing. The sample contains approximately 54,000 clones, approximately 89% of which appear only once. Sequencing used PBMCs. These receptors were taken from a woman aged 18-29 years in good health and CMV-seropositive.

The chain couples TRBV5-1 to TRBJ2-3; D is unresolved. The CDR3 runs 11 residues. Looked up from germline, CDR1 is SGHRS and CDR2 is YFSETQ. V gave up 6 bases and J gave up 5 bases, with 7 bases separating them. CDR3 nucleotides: TGCGCCAGCACGTACAAAGATACGCAGTATTTT. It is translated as CASTYKDTQYF.

The DNA of the CDR3 is TGTGCCAGTAGTTGGGGACTTCGGCGAAACACCATATATTTT. Its translation: CASSWGLRRNTIYF. V is TRBV19 and J is TRBJ1-3; D possibly corresponds to TRBD1 (5 bases). Germline CDR1 is LNHDA and CDR2 is SQIVND (reference sequence). The CDR3 is made up of 14 amino acids. V was pared by 5 bases and J by 5 bases, with 13 bases between.

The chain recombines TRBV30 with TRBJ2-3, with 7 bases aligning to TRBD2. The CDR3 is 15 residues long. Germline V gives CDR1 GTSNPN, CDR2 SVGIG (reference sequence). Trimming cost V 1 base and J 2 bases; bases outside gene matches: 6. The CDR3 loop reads CAWSAPGGSTDTQYF. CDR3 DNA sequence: TGTGCCTGGAGTGCCCCGGGGGGTTCCACAGATACGCAGTATTTT.

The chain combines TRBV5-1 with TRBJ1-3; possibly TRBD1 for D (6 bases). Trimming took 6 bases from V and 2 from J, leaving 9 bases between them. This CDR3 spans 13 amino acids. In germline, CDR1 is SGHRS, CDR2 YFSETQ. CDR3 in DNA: TGCGCCAGCACCCGGGACACTGGAAACACCATATATTTT. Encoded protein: CASTRDTGNTIYF.

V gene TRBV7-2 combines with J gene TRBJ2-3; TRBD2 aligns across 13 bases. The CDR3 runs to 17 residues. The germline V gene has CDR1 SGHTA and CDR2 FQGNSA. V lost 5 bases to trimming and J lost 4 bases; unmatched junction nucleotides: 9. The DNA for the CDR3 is TGTGCCAGCAGCACCACTAGCGGGGGGGCAGGTGCAGATACGCAGTATTTT. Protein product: CASSTTSGGAGADTQYF.

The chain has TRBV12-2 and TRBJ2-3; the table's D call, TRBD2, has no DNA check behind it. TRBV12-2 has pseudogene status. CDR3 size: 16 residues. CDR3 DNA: TGTGCAAGTCCAGATGGGCGGGGATACTGCACAGATACGCAGTATTTT. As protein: CASPDGRGYCTDTQYF.

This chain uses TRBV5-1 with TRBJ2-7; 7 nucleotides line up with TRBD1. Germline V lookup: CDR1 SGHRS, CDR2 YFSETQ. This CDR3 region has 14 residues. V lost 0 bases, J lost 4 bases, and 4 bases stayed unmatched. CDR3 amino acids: CASSLGTGPYEQYF. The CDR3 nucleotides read TGCGCCAGCAGCTTGGGGACAGGACCGTACGAGCAGTACTTC. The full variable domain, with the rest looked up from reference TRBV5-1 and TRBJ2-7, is KAGVTQTPRYLIKTRGQQVTLSCSPISGHRSVSWYQQTPGQGLQFLFEYFSETQRNKGNFPGRFSGRQFSNSRSEMNVSTLELGDSALYLCASSLGTGPYEQYFGPGTRLTVT.

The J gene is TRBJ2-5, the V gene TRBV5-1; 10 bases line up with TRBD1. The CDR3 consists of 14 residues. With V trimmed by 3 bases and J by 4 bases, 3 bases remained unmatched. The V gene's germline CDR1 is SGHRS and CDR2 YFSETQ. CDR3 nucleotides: TGCGCCAGCAGCTGGGGGGACAGGGGAGAGACCCAGTACTTC. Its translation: CASSWGDRGETQYF.

CDR3 in amino acids: CATSREGTGTNTGELFF. CDR3 in DNA: TGTGCCACCAGCAGAGAAGGGACAGGTACGAACACCGGGGAGCTGTTTTTT. This rearrangement joins TRBV15 to TRBJ2-2; 8 positions agree with TRBD1. Germline V gene lookup returns CDR1 LNHNV and CDR2 YYDKDF (reference sequence). V lost 0 bases, J lost 0 bases, and 3 bases stayed unmatched. This CDR3 is 17 amino acids long. Filled out from reference TRBV15 and TRBJ2-2, the complete variable domain reads DAMVIQNPRYQVTQFGKPVTLSCSQTLNHNVMYWYQQKSSQAPKLLFHYYDKDFNNEADTPDNFQSRRPNTSFCFLDIRSPGLGDTAMYLCATSREGTGTNTGELFFGEGSRLTVL.

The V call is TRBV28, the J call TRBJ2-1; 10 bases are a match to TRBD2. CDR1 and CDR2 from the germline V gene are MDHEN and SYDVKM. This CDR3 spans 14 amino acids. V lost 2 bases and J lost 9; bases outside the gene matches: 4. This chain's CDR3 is CASSLPSGGGEQFF. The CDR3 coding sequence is TGTGCCAGCAGTTTACCTAGCGGGGGAGGTGAGCAGTTCTTC.

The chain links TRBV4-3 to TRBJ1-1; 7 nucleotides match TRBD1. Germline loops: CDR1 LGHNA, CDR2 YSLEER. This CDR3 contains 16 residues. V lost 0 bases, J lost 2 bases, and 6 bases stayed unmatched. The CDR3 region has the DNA TGCGCCAGCAGCCAAGATCTCCGGACAGGTAACACTGAAGCTTTCTTT. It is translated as CASSQDLRTGNTEAFF.

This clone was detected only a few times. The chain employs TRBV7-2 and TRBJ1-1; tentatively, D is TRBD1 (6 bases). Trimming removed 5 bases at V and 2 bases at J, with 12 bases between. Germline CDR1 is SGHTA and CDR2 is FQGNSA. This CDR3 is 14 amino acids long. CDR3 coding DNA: TGTGCCAGCAGCCCCTCGACAGGAAACACTGAAGCTTTCTTT. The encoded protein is CASSPSTGNTEAFF.

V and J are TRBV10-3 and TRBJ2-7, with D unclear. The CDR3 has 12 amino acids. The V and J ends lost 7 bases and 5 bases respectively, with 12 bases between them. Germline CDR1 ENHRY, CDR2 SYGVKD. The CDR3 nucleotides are TGTGCCATCACGGATTTCGGAGACGAGCAGTACTTC. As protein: CAITDFGDEQYF.

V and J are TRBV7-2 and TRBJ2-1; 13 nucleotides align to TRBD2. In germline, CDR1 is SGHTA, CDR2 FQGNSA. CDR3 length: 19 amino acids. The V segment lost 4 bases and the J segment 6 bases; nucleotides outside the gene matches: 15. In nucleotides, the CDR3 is TGTGCCAGCAGCTCGACTTTACTAGCGGGGGGGCCAAAAAGCAATGAGCAGTTCTTC. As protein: CASSSTLLAGGPKSNEQFF.

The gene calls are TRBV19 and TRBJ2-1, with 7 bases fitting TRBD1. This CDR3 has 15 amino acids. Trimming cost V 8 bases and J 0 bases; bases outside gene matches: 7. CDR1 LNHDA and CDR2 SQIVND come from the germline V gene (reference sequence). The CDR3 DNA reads TGTGCCAGTTTAGACAGGGTGAGCTCCTACAATGAGCAGTTCTTC. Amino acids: CASLDRVSSYNEQFF.

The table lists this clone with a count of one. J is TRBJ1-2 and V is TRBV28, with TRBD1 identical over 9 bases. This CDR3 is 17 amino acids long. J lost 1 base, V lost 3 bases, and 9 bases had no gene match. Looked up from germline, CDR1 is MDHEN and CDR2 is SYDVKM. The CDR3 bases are TGTGCCAGCAGTTTTTACAGGGGGCGAGCTTATAACTATGGCTACACCTTC. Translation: CASSFYRGRAYNYGYTF.

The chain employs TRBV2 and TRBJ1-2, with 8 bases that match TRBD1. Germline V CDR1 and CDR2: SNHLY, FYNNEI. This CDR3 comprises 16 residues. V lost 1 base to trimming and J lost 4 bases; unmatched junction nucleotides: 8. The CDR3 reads CASSEVGTGSSYGYTF. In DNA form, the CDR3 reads TGTGCCAGCAGTGAAGTCGGGACAGGTAGCTCCTATGGCTACACCTTC.

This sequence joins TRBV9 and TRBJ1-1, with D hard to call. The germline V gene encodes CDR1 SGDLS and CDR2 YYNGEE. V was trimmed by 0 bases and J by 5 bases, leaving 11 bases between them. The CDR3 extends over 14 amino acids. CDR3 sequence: CASSVDMGGTEAFF. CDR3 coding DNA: TGTGCCAGCAGCGTAGATATGGGAGGGACTGAAGCTTTCTTT.

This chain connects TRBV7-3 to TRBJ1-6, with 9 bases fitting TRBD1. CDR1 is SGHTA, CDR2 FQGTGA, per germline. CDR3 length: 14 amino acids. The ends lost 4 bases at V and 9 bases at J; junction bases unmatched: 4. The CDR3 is CASSSGQGSSPLHF. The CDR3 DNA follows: TGTGCCAGCAGCTCCGGACAGGGGAGTTCACCCCTCCACTTT.

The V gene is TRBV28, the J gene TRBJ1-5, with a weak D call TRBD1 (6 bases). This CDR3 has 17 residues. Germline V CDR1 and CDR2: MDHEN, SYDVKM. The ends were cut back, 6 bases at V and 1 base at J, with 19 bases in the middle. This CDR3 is CASSLTGMRRSNQPQHF. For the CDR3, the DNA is TGTGCCAGCAGCCTGACAGGTATGAGAAGGAGCAATCAGCCCCAGCATTTT.

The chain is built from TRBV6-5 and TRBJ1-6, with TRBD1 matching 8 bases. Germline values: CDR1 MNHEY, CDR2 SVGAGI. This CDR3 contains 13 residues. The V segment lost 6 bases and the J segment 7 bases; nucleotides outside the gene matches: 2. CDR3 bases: TGTGCCAGCAGAGACAGGGGAAATTCACCCCTCCACTTT. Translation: CASRDRGNSPLHF.

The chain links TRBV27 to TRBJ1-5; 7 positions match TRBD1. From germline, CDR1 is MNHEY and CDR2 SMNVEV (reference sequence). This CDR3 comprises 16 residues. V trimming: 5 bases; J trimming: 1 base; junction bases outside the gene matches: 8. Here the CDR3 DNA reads TGTGCCAGCAGTCCTCAGACAGGGTTGAGCAATCAGCCCCAGCATTTT. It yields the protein CASSPQTGLSNQPQHF.

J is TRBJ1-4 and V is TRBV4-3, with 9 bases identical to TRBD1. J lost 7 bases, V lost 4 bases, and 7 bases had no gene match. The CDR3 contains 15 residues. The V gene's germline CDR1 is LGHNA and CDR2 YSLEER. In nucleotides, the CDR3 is TGCGCCAGCAGCCCCGGGGACAGGGCATTTGAAAAACTGTTTTTT. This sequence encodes CASSPGDRAFEKLFF.

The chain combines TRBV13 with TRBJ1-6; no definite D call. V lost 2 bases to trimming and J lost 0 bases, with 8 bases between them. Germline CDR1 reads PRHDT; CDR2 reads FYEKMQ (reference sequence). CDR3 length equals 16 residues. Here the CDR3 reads CASSLYGSSYNSPLHF. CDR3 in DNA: TGTGCCAGCAGCTTATATGGCAGCTCCTATAATTCACCCCTCCACTTT.